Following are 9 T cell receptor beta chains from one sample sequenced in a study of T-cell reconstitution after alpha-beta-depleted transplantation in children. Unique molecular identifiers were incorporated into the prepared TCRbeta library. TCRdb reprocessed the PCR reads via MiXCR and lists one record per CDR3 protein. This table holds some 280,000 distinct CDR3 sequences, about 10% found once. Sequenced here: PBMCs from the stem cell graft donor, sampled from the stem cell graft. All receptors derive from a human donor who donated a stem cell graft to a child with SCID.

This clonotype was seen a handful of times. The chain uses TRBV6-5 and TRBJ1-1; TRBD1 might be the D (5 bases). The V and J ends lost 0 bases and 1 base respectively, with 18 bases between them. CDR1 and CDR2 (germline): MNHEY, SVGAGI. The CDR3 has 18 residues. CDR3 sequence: CASSYSINSRVPNTEAFF. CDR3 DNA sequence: TGTGCCAGCAGTTACTCTATTAACTCCAGGGTCCCGAACACTGAAGCTTTCTTT.

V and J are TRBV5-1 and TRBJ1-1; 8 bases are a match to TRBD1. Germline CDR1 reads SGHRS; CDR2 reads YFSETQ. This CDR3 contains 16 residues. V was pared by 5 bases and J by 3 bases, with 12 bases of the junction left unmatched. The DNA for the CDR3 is TGCGCCAGCAGACTCGGACAGGGAGGTAAGGACACTGAAGCTTTCTTT. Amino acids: CASRLGQGGKDTEAFF.

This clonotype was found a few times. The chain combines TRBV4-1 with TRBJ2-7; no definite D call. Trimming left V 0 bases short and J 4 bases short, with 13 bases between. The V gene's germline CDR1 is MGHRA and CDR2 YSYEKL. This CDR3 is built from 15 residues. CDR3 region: CASSQDKERIYEQYF. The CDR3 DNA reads TGCGCCAGCAGCCAAGATAAGGAGAGAATTTACGAGCAGTACTTC.

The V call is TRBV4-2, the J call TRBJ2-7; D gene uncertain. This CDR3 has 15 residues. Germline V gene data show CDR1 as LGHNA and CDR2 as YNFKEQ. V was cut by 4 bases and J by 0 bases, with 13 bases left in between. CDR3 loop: CASSPSAASSYEQYF. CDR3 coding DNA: TGTGCCAGCAGCCCTTCGGCGGCAAGCTCCTACGAGCAGTACTTC.

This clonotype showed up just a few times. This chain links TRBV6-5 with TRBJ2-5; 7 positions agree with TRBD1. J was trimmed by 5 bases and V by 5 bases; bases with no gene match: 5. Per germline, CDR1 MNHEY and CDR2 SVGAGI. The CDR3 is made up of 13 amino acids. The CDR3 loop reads CASSLQGYETQYF. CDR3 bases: TGTGCCAGCAGTCTACAGGGGTACGAGACCCAGTACTTC.

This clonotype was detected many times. The CDR3 nucleotides read TGTGCCAGCAAGGGGACAGGATACAATGAGCAGTTCTTC. Its protein is CASKGTGYNEQFF. The chain couples TRBV2 to TRBJ2-1; TRBD1 matches at 8 bases. Germline trimming cut 7 bases from V and 4 bases from J; bases unmatched to any gene: 3. CDR1 and CDR2 (germline): SNHLY, FYNNEI. The CDR3 covers 13 residues.

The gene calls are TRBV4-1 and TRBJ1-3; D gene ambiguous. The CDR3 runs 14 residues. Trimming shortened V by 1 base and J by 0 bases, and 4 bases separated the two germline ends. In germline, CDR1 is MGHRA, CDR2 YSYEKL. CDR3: CASSQGSSGNTIYF. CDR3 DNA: TGCGCCAGCAGCCAAGGGAGCTCTGGAAACACCATATATTTT.

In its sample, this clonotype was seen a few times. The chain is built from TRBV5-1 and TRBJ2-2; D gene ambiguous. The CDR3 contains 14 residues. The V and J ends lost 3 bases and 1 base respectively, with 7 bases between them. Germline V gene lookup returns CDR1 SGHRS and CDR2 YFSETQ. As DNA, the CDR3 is TGCGCCAGCAGCTCCTCCGGGAACACCGGGGAGCTGTTTTTT. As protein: CASSSSGNTGELFF. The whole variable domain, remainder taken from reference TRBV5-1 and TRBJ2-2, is KAGVTQTPRYLIKTRGQQVTLSCSPISGHRSVSWYQQTPGQGLQFLFEYFSETQRNKGNFPGRFSGRQFSNSRSEMNVSTLELGDSALYLCASSSSGNTGELFFGEGSRLTVL.

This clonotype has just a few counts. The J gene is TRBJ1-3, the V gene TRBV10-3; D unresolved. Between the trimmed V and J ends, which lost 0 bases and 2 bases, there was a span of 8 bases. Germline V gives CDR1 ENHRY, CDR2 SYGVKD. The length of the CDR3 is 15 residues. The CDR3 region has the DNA TGTGCCATCAGTGAGTCGGCGGAGGCTGGAAACACCATATATTTT. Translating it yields CAISESAEAGNTIYF.